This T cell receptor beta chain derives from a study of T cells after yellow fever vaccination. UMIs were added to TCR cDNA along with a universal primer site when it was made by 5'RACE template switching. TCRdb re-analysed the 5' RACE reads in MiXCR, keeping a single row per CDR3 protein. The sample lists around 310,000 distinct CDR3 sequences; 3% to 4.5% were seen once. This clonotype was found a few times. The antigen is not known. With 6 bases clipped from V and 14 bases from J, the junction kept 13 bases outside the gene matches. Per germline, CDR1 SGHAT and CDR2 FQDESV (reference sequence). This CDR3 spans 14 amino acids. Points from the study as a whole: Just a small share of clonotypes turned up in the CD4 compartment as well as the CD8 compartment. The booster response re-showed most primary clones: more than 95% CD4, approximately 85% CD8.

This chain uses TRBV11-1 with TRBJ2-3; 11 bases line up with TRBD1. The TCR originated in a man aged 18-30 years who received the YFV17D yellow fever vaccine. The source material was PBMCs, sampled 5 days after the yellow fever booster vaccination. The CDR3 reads CASSPSLRDRGMYF. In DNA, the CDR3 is TGTGCCAGCAGTCCCTCGCTCCGGGACAGGGGGATGTATTTT.